This T cell receptor beta chain was recorded in a study of naive and memory T cell subsets (dated by TCRdb to 2016 to 2017). Notes on the research overall: The study applied an open-source, UMI-based TCR alpha and beta sequencing pipeline to sorted naive and memory peripheral blood T cell subsets. The functional CMV T cell responses agreed completely with IgG serology results. RNA was DNase-treated and reverse transcribed with TCR constant-region primers, mostly using SuperScript III.

As for this clonotype: Its target antigen remains unknown. This sequence may be a read error, since a much larger clone differs from it by one base.

On the study overall, not on this receptor specifically: TCR abundance followed a power law with an exponent that was different for naive and memory subsets but consistent across the three individuals. Single alpha or beta chain sequences, rather than paired alpha/beta receptors, were used to define clonotypes. After error correction, only a single occurrence was seen for over 90% of naive TCR sequences, so much steeper abundance distributions were produced than in memory subsets. In both CD4 and CD8 cells, a rise in Gini index and a fall in Shannon and inverse Simpson diversity were observed from naive through CM, EM and EMRA. The repertoire findings for the naive and memory subsets could not be validated, as no ground truth was available. A few larger clonotypes were found in naive repertoires, especially CD8, and these larger clonotypes were possibly memory cells re-expressing CD45RA. RNA-based TCR counts may be affected by expression changes linked to T cell activation and differentiation.

CDR1 and CDR2 (SGDLS, YYNGEE) derive from the germline V gene. The CDR3 measures 14 amino acids from cysteine to phenylalanine. Only the CDR3 part of the read is kept: 42 bases, read in frame from the first base. The library was obtained by UMI-ligation and nested PCR. The beta constant-region primer consisted of an equimolar mixture of two oligonucleotides that together covered TRBC1 and TRBC2. Four rounds of PCR, combining the SP2 primer with nested alpha and beta constant-region primers, were used to amplify the ligated cDNA. T4 RNA ligase 1 ligated a single-stranded oligonucleotide carrying the SP2 primer and a 12-nucleotide UMI to the cDNA 3' end. The ligation reaction was kept at 16 degrees C for roughly 19-24 hours. To avoid over-amplification, PCR2 was usually performed as a SYBR Green qPCR and halted once a predetermined threshold was reached. All purifications after the first were performed with Agencourt AMPure XP magnetic beads. Library quantification was done by Qubit, followed by a TapeStation check on which the main peak was expected at around 650 bp. Pooled libraries were sequenced on an Illumina MiSeq using v2 2x251 paired-end kits, and typically 1-2 million reads were obtained per sample. Each sample was pooled at about 4 nM, and roughly 5-7% PhiX was included to help cluster recognition. In the source study's methods: Decombinator assigned V and J genes to Demultiplexor-processed FASTQ reads by tag matching, allowing a single base-pair mismatch. Collapsinator used UMIs to correct both sequencing errors and frequency errors arising from PCR heterogeneity. CDR3Translator translated TCRs and extracted CDR3s from the conserved cysteine to the FGXG phenylalanine, flagging non-productive sequences. Gini, Shannon entropy and inverse Simpson indices were calculated on repertoires that had been subsampled to equal numbers of UMI-defined TCRs. Within the linear range, a power law was fitted by maximum likelihood to the distributions of clonotype abundance. On one naive CD8 sample, the pipeline and MIGEC gave similar UMI counts, unique TCR numbers and clonal distributions. In one analysis, naive TCRs that were also found in any memory subset of the same donor were excluded from the naive repertoire. Repertoires were searched for around 7,300 CMV-associated CDR3 sequences compiled from VDJdb and a published dataset. In TCRdb, the public reads were trimmed at Q25 with fastp and aligned with MiXCR, with productive beta chains retained. Records with the same CDR3 protein are collapsed into one entry carrying the most frequent genes and DNA. For this entry, the V and J calls and clone size follow TCRdb and not the study's own pipeline. In all, the sample holds 150,000 or so distinct CDR3 sequences, and 22% of those were seen once. The leading ten clones occupy around 0.097% of the sample.

Separate amplification of TCR alpha and beta chain libraries was performed from the second PCR step onward. CMV status of each donor was established by measuring IFNgamma production from CD4+ T cells after fresh PBMCs were stimulated overnight with CMV viral lysate. CD4 T cells were positively selected with Miltenyi beads, followed by positive selection of CD8 T cells from the CD4-negative fraction. After staining for CD3, CD4, CD8, CD45RA, CD27 and a live/dead dye, cells were sorted on a BD Aria II into four subsets based on CD45RA and CD27. A few healthy volunteers provided blood, and each donor's sample was split into CD4 and CD8 T cells and then further divided into four differentiation subsets. Roughly 130 ml of peripheral blood was collected from each donor, and PBMC were isolated by Ficoll-Paque PLUS density-gradient centrifugation. After sorting, cells were lysed in RLT buffer, RNA was extracted using a Qiagen RNeasy kit, and the extracted RNA was stored at -80 degrees C.

This clonotype originated in a human donor in good health. Source material: naive CD4+ T cells from blood. Per the publication, the cell subset or site label means: naive T cells, CD45RA high CD27+. Rearrangement joined TRBV9 to TRBJ2-3, with the D gene too uncertain to name. The nucleotides read TGTGCCAACAGCGTAGCCGACCGCACAGATACGCAGTATTTT. This gives the protein CANSVADRTDTQYF.